Shown below are 9 T cell receptor beta chains from a single sample sequenced in a study of cytomegalovirus exposure and HLA in healthy donors (dated by TCRdb to 2016 to 2017). Libraries were constructed by the immunoSEQ multiplex PCR assay. The multiplex PCR relied on a mix of 60 forward primers for TCR Vbeta segments and 13 reverse primers for TCR Jbeta segments. The table was pulled from immuneACCESS by TCRdb, which kept in-frame rearrangements only. Such tables lose some clones; where checked, under half of the loss comes from unresolved V genes, and the rest has no known cause. The sample table lists approximately 110,000 clones, 75% to 80% of them with a count of one. Of the sample, around 3.9% is held by the ten largest clones. Specimen: PBMCs. The receptors were sampled from a man aged 35 to 55 in good health and CMV-seronegative.

This clone was detected once. V is TRBV4-3 and J is TRBJ2-5; 11 positions agree with TRBD2. The CDR3 runs 18 residues. With V trimmed by 1 base and J by 4 bases, 11 bases remained unmatched. Looked up from germline, CDR1 is LGHNA and CDR2 is YSLEER. This chain's CDR3 is CASSQGGSGGAWGETQYF. Here the CDR3 DNA reads TGCGCCAGCAGCCAAGGTGGTAGCGGGGGGGCCTGGGGAGAGACCCAGTACTTC.

CDR3 amino acids: CSVEDSYEQYF. In DNA form, the CDR3 reads TGCAGCGTTGAGGACAGTTACGAGCAGTACTTC. The chain uses TRBV29-1 and TRBJ2-5, with D perhaps matching TRBD1 (6 bases). The better agreement between TRBJ2-7 and the DNA end casts doubt on the J call. Germline CDR1 SQVTM, CDR2 ANQGSEA. This CDR3 has 11 residues.

This chain links TRBV7-6 with TRBJ2-6; D remains ambiguous. In germline, CDR1 is SGHVS, CDR2 FNYEAQ. V was pared by 1 base and J by 1 base, with 8 bases between. The CDR3 covers 16 residues. The CDR3 sequence is CASSLGHFSGANVLTF. The CDR3 region has the DNA TGTGCCAGCAGCTTAGGTCACTTTTCTGGGGCCAACGTCCTGACTTTC.

V gene TRBV7-2 combines with J gene TRBJ1-1, with D tentatively TRBD1 (5 bases). Germline V gives CDR1 SGHTA, CDR2 FQGNSA. There are 14 residues in the CDR3. Trimming pared 5 bases from V and 0 bases from J, leaving 10 bases between. The CDR3 bases are TGTGCCAGCAGCCTCAGGGATTTGAACACTGAAGCTTTCTTT. It encodes CASSLRDLNTEAFF.

The chain combines TRBV5-8 with TRBJ2-7; no firm D call. CDR1 and CDR2 from the germline V gene are SGHTS and YDEGEE. The length of the CDR3 is 14 residues. The V end lost 1 base, the J end lost 0 bases, and 8 bases lay between the germline ends. Here the CDR3 reads CASSLLPVSYEQYF. DNA for the CDR3: TGTGCCAGCAGCTTGCTTCCGGTCTCCTACGAGCAGTACTTC.

The chain links TRBV27 to TRBJ2-5, with D tentatively TRBD2 (5 bases). The closer fit of TRBJ2-7 to the DNA end suggests the J call may be wrong. This CDR3 spans 12 amino acids. Per germline, CDR1 MNHEY and CDR2 SMNVEV (reference sequence). CDR3 sequence reads: CASSFSGNEQYF. CDR3 DNA sequence: TGTGCCAGCAGTTTTTCGGGGAACGAGCAGTACTTC.

The genes are TRBV18 and TRBJ1-5, with 8 nucleotides matching TRBD1. Germline CDR1 KGHSH, CDR2 LQKENI. V lost 4 bases to trimming and J lost 0 bases; unmatched junction nucleotides: 8. This CDR3 contains 17 residues. Here the CDR3 reads CASSQNRGDYSNQPQHF. In DNA, the CDR3 is TGTGCCAGCTCACAAAACAGGGGGGACTATAGCAATCAGCCCCAGCATTTT.

V and J are TRBV7-6 and TRBJ2-5, with D tentatively TRBD2 (5 bases). TRBJ2-7 explains the end of the DNA better; the J call may be wrong. This CDR3 is built from 14 residues. Germline CDR1 SGHVS, CDR2 FNYEAQ. This CDR3 is CASSPLTSLYEQYF. CDR3 sequence (DNA): TGTGCCAGCAGCCCCTTAACTAGTCTGTACGAGCAGTACTTC.

The rearrangement uses TRBV5-4 and TRBJ1-1; D is unclear. Per the germline V gene, CDR1 is SGHNT and CDR2 is YYREEE (reference sequence). The CDR3 has 14 amino acids. Between the trimmed V and J ends, which lost 0 bases and 4 bases, there was a span of 10 bases. The CDR3 spells CASSLANVPTEAFF. CDR3 coding DNA: TGTGCCAGCAGCTTGGCCAATGTCCCCACTGAAGCTTTCTTT.